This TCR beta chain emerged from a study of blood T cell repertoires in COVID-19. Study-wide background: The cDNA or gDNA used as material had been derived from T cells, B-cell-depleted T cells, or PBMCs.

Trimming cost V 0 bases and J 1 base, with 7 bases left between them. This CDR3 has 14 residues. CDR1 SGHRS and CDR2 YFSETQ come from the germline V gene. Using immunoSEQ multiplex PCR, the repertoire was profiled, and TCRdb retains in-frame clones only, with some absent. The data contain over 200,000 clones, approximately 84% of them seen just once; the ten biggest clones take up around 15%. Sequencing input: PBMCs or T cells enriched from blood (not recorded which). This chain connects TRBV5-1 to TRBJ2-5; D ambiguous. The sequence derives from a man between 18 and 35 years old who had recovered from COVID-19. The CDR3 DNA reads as TGCGCCAGCAGCTTGGTTCAGGTCCAAGAGACCCAGTACTTC. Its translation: CASSLVQVQETQYF. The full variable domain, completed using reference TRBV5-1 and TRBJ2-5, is KAGVTQTPRYLIKTRGQQVTLSCSPISGHRSVSWYQQTPGQGLQFLFEYFSETQRNKGNFPGRFSGRQFSNSRSEMNVSTLELGDSALYLCASSLVQVQETQYFGPGTRLLVL.